This TCR beta chain was sequenced during a study of response to subunit inactivated influenza vaccine. CDR3 length equals 17 residues. J lost 7 bases, V lost 7 bases, and 17 bases had no gene match. Germline CDR1 and CDR2: MDHEN and SYDVKM. TCRdb re-called the RT-PCR reads through MiXCR, storing one row per CDR3 protein. This sample has about 520,000 distinct CDR3 sequences, with roughly 7.9% found just once. This clonotype has more than one count but fewer than ten. Material: PBMCs from blood, obtained around 2 years after vaccination. The J gene is TRBJ2-2, the V gene TRBV28; 8 bases line up with TRBD1. This clonotype was obtained from a man between 50 and 75 years old who received an inactivated influenza vaccine. CDR3 nucleotides: TGTGCCAGCAATGTTTACCTGGGACAGGATTTAGGCGGGGAGCTGTTTTTT. As protein: CASNVYLGQDLGGELFF. Based on the CDR3 plus reference TRBV28 and TRBJ2-2, the full variable domain is DVKVTQSSRYLVKRTGEKVFLECVQDMDHENMFWYRQDPGLGLRLIYFSYDVKMKEKGDIPEGYSVSREKKERFSLILESASTNQTSMYLCASNVYLGQDLGGELFFGEGSRLTVL.